Described below is a single TCR beta chain sequence and its context. This sample was taken from a study of T cells of healthy individuals. This CDR3 spans 13 amino acids. The germline V gene encodes CDR1 MGHRA and CDR2 YSYEKL. V was clipped by 4 bases and J by 4 bases; unmatched bases: 3. TCRdb re-analysed the 5' RACE reads in MiXCR, keeping a single row per CDR3 protein. The sample consists of 100,000 or so distinct CDR3 sequences, under 20% of them appearing once. J is TRBJ2-5 and V is TRBV4-1; 7 bases are a match to TRBD2. The TCR comes from a human donor in good health. CDR3 residues: CASSRLAGETQYF. CDR3 nucleotide sequence: TGCGCCAGCAGCCGATTAGCGGGAGAGACCCAGTACTTC.